This section outlines one TCR beta chain sequence together with its context. The data are from a study of blood T cell repertoires in COVID-19. About the research overall: Collection of acute and convalescent COVID-19 samples took place in the United States, Italy and Spain. T cells, B-cell-depleted T cells, or PBMCs supplied cDNA or gDNA.

Trimming left V 3 bases short and J 2 bases short, with 9 bases between. CDR1 and CDR2 (germline): KGHSH, LQKENI. This CDR3 region has 14 residues. Enrolment of Seattle patients took place during active infection, and they were followed longitudinally. Authors' data handling: Quantification of nucleated cells was approximated via reference gene primer amplification. The table came from immunoSEQ multiplex PCR; TCRdb's copy has only in-frame clones and leaves some out. The V and J calls and clone size are taken from that table; D and trimming were inferred from the DNA. The sample has approximately 240,000 clones; roughly 91% are singletons.

The chain uses TRBV18 and TRBJ2-3; D gene ambiguous. Sequencing was carried out using peripheral blood. The clonotype comes from a man aged 30-40 years with COVID-19, enrolled during active disease. CDR3 nucleotide sequence: TGTGCCAGCTCACCTCAGGATGACACAGATACGCAGTATTTT. Translation gives CASSPQDDTDTQYF.